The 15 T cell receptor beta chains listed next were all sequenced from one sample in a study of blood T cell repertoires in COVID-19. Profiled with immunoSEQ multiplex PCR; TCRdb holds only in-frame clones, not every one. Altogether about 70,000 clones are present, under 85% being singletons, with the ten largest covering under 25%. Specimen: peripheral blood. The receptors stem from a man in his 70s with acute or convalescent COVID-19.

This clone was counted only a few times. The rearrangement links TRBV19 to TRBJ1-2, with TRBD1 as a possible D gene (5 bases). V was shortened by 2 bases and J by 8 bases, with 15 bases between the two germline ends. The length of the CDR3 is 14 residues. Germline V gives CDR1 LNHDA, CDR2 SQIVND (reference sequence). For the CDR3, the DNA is TGTGCCAGTAGTATAATAGGAGGGACGATGGGCTACACCTTC. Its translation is CASSIIGGTMGYTF.

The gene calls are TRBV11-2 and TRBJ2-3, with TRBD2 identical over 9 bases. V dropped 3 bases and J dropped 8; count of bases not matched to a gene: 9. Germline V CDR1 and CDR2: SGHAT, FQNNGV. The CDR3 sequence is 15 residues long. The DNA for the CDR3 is TGTGCCAGCAGCTTTTCGGCGGGAGGGTTCGGTACGCAGTATTTT. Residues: CASSFSAGGFGTQYF.

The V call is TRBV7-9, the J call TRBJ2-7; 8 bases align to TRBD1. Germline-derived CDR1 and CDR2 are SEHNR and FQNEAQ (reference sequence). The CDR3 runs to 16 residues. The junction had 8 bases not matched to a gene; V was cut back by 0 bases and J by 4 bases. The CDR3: CASSLAAGQAIYEQYF. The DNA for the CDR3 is TGTGCCAGCAGCTTAGCGGCGGGACAGGCGATTTACGAGCAGTACTTC. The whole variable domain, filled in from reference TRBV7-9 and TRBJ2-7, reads DTGVSQNPRHKITKRGQNVTFRCDPISEHNRLYWYRQTLGQGPEFLTYFQNEAQLEKSRLLSDRFSAERPKGSFSTLEIQRTEQGDSAMYLCASSLAAGQAIYEQYFGPGTRLTVT.

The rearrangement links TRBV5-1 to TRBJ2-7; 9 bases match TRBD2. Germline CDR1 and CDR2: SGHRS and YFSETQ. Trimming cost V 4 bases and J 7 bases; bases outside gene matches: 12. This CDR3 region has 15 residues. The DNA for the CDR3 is TGCGCCAGCAGCCGCGTAGCGGGGGCTTTTGGGGAGCAGTACTTC. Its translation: CASSRVAGAFGEQYF.

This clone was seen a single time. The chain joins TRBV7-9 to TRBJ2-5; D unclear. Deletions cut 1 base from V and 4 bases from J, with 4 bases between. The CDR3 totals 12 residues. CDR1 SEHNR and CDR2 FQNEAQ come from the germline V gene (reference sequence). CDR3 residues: CASSLDRETQYF. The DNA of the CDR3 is TGTGCCAGCAGCTTAGACAGAGAGACCCAGTACTTC.

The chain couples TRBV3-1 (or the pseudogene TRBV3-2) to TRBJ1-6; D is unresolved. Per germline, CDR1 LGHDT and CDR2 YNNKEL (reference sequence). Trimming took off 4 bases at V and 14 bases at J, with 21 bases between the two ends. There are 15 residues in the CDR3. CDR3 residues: CASSPALLDVLTLHF. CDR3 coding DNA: TGTGCCAGCAGCCCTGCACTCCTCGATGTCTTAACCCTCCACTTT.

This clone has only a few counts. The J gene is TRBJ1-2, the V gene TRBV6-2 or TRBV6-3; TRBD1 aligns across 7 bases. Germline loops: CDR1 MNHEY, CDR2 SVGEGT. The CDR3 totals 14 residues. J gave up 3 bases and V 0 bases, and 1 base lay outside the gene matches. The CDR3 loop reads CASSYSGTDYGYTF. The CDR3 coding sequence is TGTGCCAGCAGTTACTCGGGGACAGACTATGGCTACACCTTC.

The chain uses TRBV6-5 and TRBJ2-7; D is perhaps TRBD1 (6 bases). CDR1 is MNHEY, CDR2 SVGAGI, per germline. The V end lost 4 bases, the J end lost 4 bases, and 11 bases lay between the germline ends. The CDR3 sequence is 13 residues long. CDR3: CASSSPQGYEQYF. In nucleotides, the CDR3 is TGTGCCAGCAGTTCCCCCCAGGGGTACGAGCAGTACTTC.

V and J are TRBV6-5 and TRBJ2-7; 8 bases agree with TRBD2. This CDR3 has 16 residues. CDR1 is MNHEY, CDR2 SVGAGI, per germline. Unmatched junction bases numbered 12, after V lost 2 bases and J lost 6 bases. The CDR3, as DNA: TGTGCCAGCAGTTACACGGGGGGGCAGAGTCAACCCGAGCAGTACTTC. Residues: CASSYTGGQSQPEQYF.

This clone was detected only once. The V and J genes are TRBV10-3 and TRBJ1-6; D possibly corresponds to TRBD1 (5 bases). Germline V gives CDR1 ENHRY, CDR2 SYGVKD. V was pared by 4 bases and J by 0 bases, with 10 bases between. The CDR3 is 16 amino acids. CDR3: CAISVQGSSYNSPLHF. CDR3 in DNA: TGTGCCATCAGTGTGCAGGGAAGCTCCTATAATTCACCCCTCCACTTT.

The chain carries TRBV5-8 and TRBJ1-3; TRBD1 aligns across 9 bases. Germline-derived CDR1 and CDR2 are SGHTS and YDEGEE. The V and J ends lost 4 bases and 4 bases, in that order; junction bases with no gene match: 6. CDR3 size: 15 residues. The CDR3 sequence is CASSTTGTGGNTIYF. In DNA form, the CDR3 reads TGTGCCAGCAGCACCACCGGGACAGGGGGAAACACCATATATTTT.

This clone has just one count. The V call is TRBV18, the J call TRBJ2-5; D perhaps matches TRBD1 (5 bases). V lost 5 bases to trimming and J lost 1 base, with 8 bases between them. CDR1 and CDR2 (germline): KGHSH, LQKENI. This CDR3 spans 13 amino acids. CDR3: CASSRQGQETQYF. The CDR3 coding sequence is TGTGCCAGCTCAAGGCAGGGCCAAGAGACCCAGTACTTC.

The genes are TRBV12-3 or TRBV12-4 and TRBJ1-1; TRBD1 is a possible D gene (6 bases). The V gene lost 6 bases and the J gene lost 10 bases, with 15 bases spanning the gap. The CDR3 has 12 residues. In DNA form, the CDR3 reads TGTGCCAGCAGCCTAGGGGGTTGGGGAGCTTTCTTT. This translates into CASSLGGWGAFF.

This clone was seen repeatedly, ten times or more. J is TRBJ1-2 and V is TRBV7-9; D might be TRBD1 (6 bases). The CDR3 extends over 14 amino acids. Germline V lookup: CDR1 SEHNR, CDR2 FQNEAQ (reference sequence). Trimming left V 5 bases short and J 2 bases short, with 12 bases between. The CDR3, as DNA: TGTGCCAGCAGCCCAACAGGGTCCAACTATGGCTACACCTTC. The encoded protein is CASSPTGSNYGYTF.

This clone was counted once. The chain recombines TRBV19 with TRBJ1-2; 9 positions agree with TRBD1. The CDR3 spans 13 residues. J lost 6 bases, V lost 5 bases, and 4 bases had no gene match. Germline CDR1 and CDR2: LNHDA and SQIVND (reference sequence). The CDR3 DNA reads TGTGCCAGTAGTCCCGGGACAGGGAATGGCTACACCTTC. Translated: CASSPGTGNGYTF.